This TCR beta chain originates from a study of blood T cell repertoires in COVID-19. The wider study: T cells, B-cell-depleted T cells, or PBMCs supplied cDNA or gDNA.

CDR1 LNHDA and CDR2 SQIVND come from the germline V gene (reference sequence). The germline V and J ends were trimmed by 3 bases and 0 bases, with 8 bases remaining between them. This CDR3 contains 15 residues. Original processing notes: Scientists estimated how many nucleated cells there were by amplifying reference gene primers. Repertoires were generated with immunoSEQ multiplex PCR, while TCRdb's copy carries only in-frame clones and drops some. V, J and clone size were drawn from that table, and D and trimming were deduced from the DNA. This repertoire shows 300,000 to 450,000 clones, approximately 86% found once; its top ten account for roughly 3.1%.

This chain connects TRBV19 to TRBJ2-2; perhaps TRBD1 as D (5 bases). The material sequenced was peripheral blood. This TCR derives from a human donor in a cohort sampled during active COVID-19. The CDR3 reads CASSIRVANTGELFF. The CDR3 DNA reads as TGTGCCAGTAGTATCAGGGTAGCGAACACCGGGGAGCTGTTTTTT.